This T cell receptor beta chain was documented in a study of CD8 T cells in ankylosing spondylitis. Study results and caveats: Enrichment of disease-linked clones was reportedly significant in matched ankylosing spondylitis synovial fluid.

This clonotype was detected ten times or more. Its antigen is unidentified. The junction departs from the called germline gene at one end, perhaps through a read error. Researchers built TCR beta libraries using quantitative 5'-RACE with molecular barcodes. TCRdb redid the calling of the 5' RACE reads with MiXCR, one entry per CDR3 protein. The sample consists of about 130,000 distinct CDR3 sequences, over 6% of them appearing once. There are 15 residues in the CDR3. Germline assignment: CDR1 MNHNS and CDR2 SASEGT. Sample: blood, either unsorted or a sorted T cell fraction (not recorded which). The chain couples TRBV6-1 to TRBJ2-4; D perhaps matches TRBD2 (6 bases). The receptor comes from a male donor with ankylosing spondylitis or in good health (not recorded which). CDR3: CASREDSWTTRVQYF. In nucleotides, the CDR3 is TGTGCCAGCAGAGAAGATAGTTGGACTACACGTGTTCAGTACTTC.